This TCR beta chain originates from a study of blood T cell repertoires in COVID-19. The CDR3 has 15 amino acids. Germline CDR1 and CDR2: SGDLS and YYNGEE. Trimming left V 3 bases short and J 4 bases short, with 16 bases between. Assay: immunoSEQ multiplex PCR; the TCRdb copy retains only in-frame clones and omits some. Of 200,000 to 250,000 clones in the sample, 85% were seen once. This receptor was taken from a woman between 45 and 60 years old with acute COVID-19. Material: PBMCs or T cells enriched from blood (not recorded which). The rearrangement uses TRBV9 and TRBJ1-1, with D perhaps matching TRBD1 (5 bases). CDR3 nucleotide sequence: TGTGCCAGCAGCGCTGGAAGGGGATCGGCCACTGAAGCTTTCTTT. It encodes CASSAGRGSATEAFF.